One sample yielded the 13 T cell receptor beta chains listed below, sequenced in a study of T-cell memory formation after mild COVID-19. TCRdb analysed the 5' RACE reads with MiXCR anew, one entry per CDR3 protein. The repertoire has 380,000 or so distinct CDR3 sequences, approximately 14% of them found once; the top ten carry about 20%. What was sequenced was PBMCs or a T cell subset sorted from them (not recorded which). The receptor source for this set is a young man who had mild COVID-19 (a few samples of this study predate the infection). Cell type and time point are not known.

This clonotype has only a few counts. This chain uses TRBV7-9 with TRBJ2-7; the D is unclear. The CDR3 is made up of 18 amino acids. Germline V lookup: CDR1 SEHNR, CDR2 FQNEAQ (reference sequence). V gave up 1 base and J gave up 5 bases, with 24 bases separating them. The chain's CDR3 is CASSLEGPVTHPSHEQYF. In DNA, the CDR3 is TGTGCCAGCAGCTTAGAGGGTCCGGTGACTCATCCCAGCCACGAGCAGTACTTC.

The chain has TRBV2 and TRBJ2-1, with D tentatively TRBD1 or TRBD2 (5 bases each). Germline V gives CDR1 SNHLY, CDR2 FYNNEI. V was clipped by 8 bases and J by 4 bases, with 15 bases between them. The CDR3 contains 14 residues. In DNA, the CDR3 is TGTGCCAGCGGCCCCCGGGACGGGTACAATGAGCAGTTCTTC. It translates to CASGPRDGYNEQFF.

The V call is TRBV20-1, the J call TRBJ2-5; TRBD2 is a possible D gene (5 bases). The CDR3 is 15 residues long. V was clipped by 1 base and J by 2 bases, with 14 bases between them. Per the germline V gene, CDR1 is DFQATT and CDR2 is SNEGSKA (reference sequence). CDR3 residues: CSARVPTGKQETQYF. CDR3 nucleotide sequence: TGCAGTGCTAGAGTCCCAACGGGGAAACAAGAGACCCAGTACTTC.

The V and J genes are TRBV20-1 and TRBJ2-2; D is undetermined. Germline V gene data show CDR1 as DFQATT and CDR2 as SNEGSKA (reference sequence). Between the trimmed V and J ends, which lost 8 bases and 6 bases, there was a span of 13 bases. The CDR3 sequence is 12 residues long. Here the CDR3 DNA reads TGCAGTCCTGTGGGGATTGCCGGGGAGCTGTTTTTT. It yields the protein CSPVGIAGELFF.

The gene calls are TRBV15 and TRBJ2-1, with 8 bases lining up with TRBD1. From germline, CDR1 is LNHNV and CDR2 YYDKDF (reference sequence). The length of the CDR3 is 16 residues. The V segment lost 6 bases and the J segment 7 bases; nucleotides outside the gene matches: 14. The CDR3 is CATRITGTGGANEQFF. For the CDR3, the DNA is TGTGCCACCAGAATTACCGGGACAGGAGGTGCAAATGAGCAGTTCTTC.

This clonotype showed up just a few times. The CDR3 DNA reads as TGTGCCAGCTCCCCGATGGGGGGCACTGGGAACACTGAAGCTTTCTTT. Translated, it gives CASSPMGGTGNTEAFF. The V and J genes are TRBV6-2 or TRBV6-3 and TRBJ1-1; tentatively, D is TRBD1 (6 bases). The CDR3 has 16 residues. Per the germline V gene, CDR1 is MNHEY and CDR2 is SVGEGT. The germline V and J ends were trimmed by 8 bases and 1 base, with 20 bases remaining between them.

This clonotype was detected many times. J is TRBJ1-4 and V is TRBV5-4; D not resolved. The V end was cut by 4 bases, the J end by 5 bases, with 9 bases between. The CDR3 consists of 13 residues. The germline gives CDR1 SGHNT, CDR2 YYREEE (reference sequence). The CDR3 protein is CASSPGPNEKLFF. The CDR3 nucleotides are TGTGCCAGCAGCCCCGGGCCCAATGAAAAACTGTTTTTT.

This clonotype occurred many times. The V gene is TRBV7-9, the J gene TRBJ2-2; 7 bases align to TRBD2. Per the germline V gene, CDR1 is SEHNR and CDR2 is FQNEAQ (reference sequence). The CDR3 covers 13 residues. The trim removed 8 bases at V and 1 base at J, leaving 1 base unmatched. The CDR3 coding sequence is TGTGCCAGCCGCGGGGGGAACACCGGGGAGCTGTTTTTT. This gives the protein CASRGGNTGELFF.

The table lists this clonotype with a few counts. The rearrangement joins TRBV11-2 to TRBJ2-3, with TRBD1 as a possible D gene (7 bases). Trimming left V 5 bases short and J 3 bases short, with 21 bases between. The CDR3 runs to 17 residues. CDR1 and CDR2 from the germline V gene are SGHAT and FQNNGV. CDR3 protein: CASSHNLRQGGTDTQYF. The CDR3 DNA is TGTGCCAGCAGCCACAATTTGAGACAGGGAGGAACAGATACGCAGTATTTT.

This clonotype was recorded a few times. The chain recombines TRBV7-9 with TRBJ2-3; D not certain. Germline CDR1 and CDR2: SEHNR and FQNEAQ (reference sequence). This CDR3 comprises 13 residues. V shed 0 bases and J shed 6 bases, with 7 bases lying between them. The CDR3 here is CASSLAMSDTQYF. The CDR3 bases are TGTGCCAGCAGCTTAGCGATGTCTGATACGCAGTATTTT.

V usage is TRBV12-3 or TRBV12-4 and J usage is TRBJ2-1, with TRBD2 matching over 11 bases. The CDR3 runs to 14 residues. V shed 6 bases and J 7 bases; nucleotides not matched to a gene: 5. For the CDR3, the DNA is TGTGCCAGCAGCCGCCGACTAGCGGGGAATGAGCAGTTCTTC. It codes for CASSRRLAGNEQFF.

This clonotype has more than one count but fewer than ten. This chain uses TRBV20-1 with TRBJ1-2; the match to TRBD1 covers 7 bases. After removal of 5 bases from V and 4 bases from J, the junction contained 10 bases not matched to a gene. The CDR3 consists of 14 residues. CDR1 and CDR2 (germline): DFQATT, SNEGSKA (reference sequence). CDR3 sequence reads: CSAPSGTDLYGYTF. In DNA form, the CDR3 reads TGCAGTGCTCCTTCCGGGACAGACCTCTATGGCTACACCTTC.

This clonotype came up a few times. This CDR3 reads CASSMKLAGPSTDTQYF. The CDR3 DNA reads TGTGCCAGCAGCATGAAACTAGCGGGACCTAGCACAGATACGCAGTATTTT. This chain links TRBV5-4 with TRBJ2-3; 10 nucleotides match TRBD2. In germline, CDR1 is SGHNT, CDR2 YYREEE (reference sequence). The CDR3 contains 17 residues. The V and J ends lost 4 bases and 0 bases, in that order; junction bases with no gene match: 8.